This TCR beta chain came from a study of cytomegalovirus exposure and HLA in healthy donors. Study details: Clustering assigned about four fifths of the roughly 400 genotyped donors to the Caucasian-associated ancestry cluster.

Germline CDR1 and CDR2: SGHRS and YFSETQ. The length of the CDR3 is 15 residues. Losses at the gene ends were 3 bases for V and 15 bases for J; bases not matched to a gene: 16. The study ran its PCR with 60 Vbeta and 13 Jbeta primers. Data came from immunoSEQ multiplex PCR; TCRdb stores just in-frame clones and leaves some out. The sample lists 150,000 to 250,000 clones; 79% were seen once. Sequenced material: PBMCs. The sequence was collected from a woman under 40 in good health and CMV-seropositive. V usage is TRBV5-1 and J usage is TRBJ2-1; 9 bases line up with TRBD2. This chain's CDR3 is CASSSSLAGGVGTFF. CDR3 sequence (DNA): TGCGCCAGCAGCTCGTCACTAGCGGGTGGGGTCGGGACGTTCTTC.